The 26 T cell receptor beta chains below come from one sample, sequenced in a study of Graves' ophthalmopathy and Graves' hyperthyroidism. The TCR beta CDR3 regions underwent amplification from RNA transcripts. After a first-round RT-PCR with HTBI primers, a second-round multiplex PCR was run. TCRdb called the multiplex PCR reads again in MiXCR, with one record for every CDR3 protein. The top ten clones hold more than 5.5% of a sample with 600,000 to 650,000 distinct CDR3 sequences, about 24% of them seen once. Sample: peripheral blood. The receptors were gathered from a woman between 18 and 29 years old with stable Graves' hyperthyroidism. Some clones in this sample may be carry-over from other donors' samples.

This clonotype has ten or more counts. The chain employs TRBV6-5 and TRBJ1-2; a possible D gene is TRBD1 (5 bases). From germline, CDR1 is MNHEY and CDR2 SVGAGI. The CDR3 runs 14 residues. V lost 2 bases, J lost 4 bases, and 11 bases lay in between. CDR3 sequence (DNA): TGTGCCAGCAGTTACGTCCAGGGTCCCTATGGCTACACCTTC. Protein sequence: CASSYVQGPYGYTF.

This clonotype was detected many times. The chain combines TRBV14 with TRBJ1-6, with 8 bases fitting TRBD1. The CDR3 is 15 residues long. V shed 0 bases and J 8 bases; nucleotides not matched to a gene: 3. Germline V gives CDR1 SGHDN, CDR2 FVKESK. The CDR3 DNA is TGTGCCAGCAGCCAAGAACCCAGGGGGCATTCACCCCTCCACTTT. Encoded protein: CASSQEPRGHSPLHF.

This chain links TRBV6-2 or TRBV6-3 with TRBJ2-7, with D perhaps TRBD2 (5 bases). V gave up 2 bases and J gave up 2 bases, with 16 bases separating them. Germline lookup yields CDR1 MNHEY and CDR2 SVGEGT. The length of the CDR3 is 16 residues. CDR3 protein: CASSYAGWERTYEQYF. CDR3 in DNA: TGTGCCAGCAGTTACGCCGGTTGGGAGAGAACCTACGAGCAGTACTTC.

This clonotype was observed many times. The chain links TRBV6-1 to TRBJ2-1; 8 nucleotides match TRBD2. The CDR3 has 14 residues. Germline V gene data show CDR1 as MNHNS and CDR2 as SASEGT. J gave up 6 bases and V 2 bases, and 3 bases lay outside the gene matches. The CDR3 protein is CASSELAGTNEQFF. The CDR3, as DNA: TGTGCCAGCAGTGAACTAGCGGGTACCAATGAGCAGTTCTTC.

This clonotype was seen repeatedly, ten times or more. The chain has TRBV2 and TRBJ1-1; the match to TRBD1 covers 7 bases. Per the germline V gene, CDR1 is SNHLY and CDR2 is FYNNEI. V lost 6 bases to trimming and J lost 4 bases; unmatched junction nucleotides: 5. CDR3 length: 13 amino acids. This CDR3 is CASRGDSRTEAFF. DNA for the CDR3: TGTGCCAGCAGGGGGGACAGTCGCACTGAAGCTTTCTTT.

The chain links TRBV5-1 to TRBJ2-2; 11 bases are shared with TRBD2. V trimming: 0 bases; J trimming: 4 bases; junction bases outside the gene matches: 5. The CDR3 has 17 residues. Germline assignment: CDR1 SGHRS and CDR2 YFSETQ. In DNA form, the CDR3 reads TGCGCCAGCAGCTTGGCCCTAGCGGGAGGCCCCACCGGGGAGCTGTTTTTT. Its protein is CASSLALAGGPTGELFF. Combining the CDR3 with reference TRBV5-1 and TRBJ2-2 gives the whole variable domain KAGVTQTPRYLIKTRGQQVTLSCSPISGHRSVSWYQQTPGQGLQFLFEYFSETQRNKGNFPGRFSGRQFSNSRSEMNVSTLELGDSALYLCASSLALAGGPTGELFFGEGSRLTVL.

The table lists this clonotype with a few counts. A much larger clone lies one base from this, so it may be a read error. The genes are TRBV6-2 or TRBV6-3 and TRBJ1-2; D is uncertain. The germline CDR1 and CDR2 sequences are MNHEY and SVGEGT. This CDR3 region has 13 residues. The CDR3 here is CVSSTGSVDGYTF. CDR3 in DNA: TGTGTCAGCAGTACGGGGTCGGTTGATGGCTACACCTTC.

Concerning this clonotype itself: The junction shows a germline mismatch at one end, possibly a read error. V is TRBV6-1 and J is TRBJ1-2, with D possibly being TRBD1 (6 bases). The CDR3 covers 14 residues. Germline V gene data show CDR1 as MNHNS and CDR2 as SASEGT. CDR3 protein: CASSQDSAPYGYTF. The CDR3, as DNA: TGCGCCAGCAGTCAGGACAGCGCGCCCTATGGCTACACCTTC.

This clonotype was observed at least ten times. The rearrangement uses TRBV20-1 and TRBJ1-5, with D maybe TRBD1 (5 bases). Germline CDR1 DFQATT, CDR2 SNEGSKA (reference sequence). This CDR3 has 15 amino acids. Trimming stripped 0 bases from V and 3 bases from J, with 12 bases between. The DNA for the CDR3 is TGCAGTGCTAGAGATCCGGGACCGATCAATCAGCCCCAGCATTTT. It encodes CSARDPGPINQPQHF.

In this sample, this clonotype turned up many times. V and J are TRBV6-2 or TRBV6-3 and TRBJ2-7; TRBD2 matches at 8 bases. The CDR3 spans 18 residues. V was pared by 0 bases and J by 3 bases, with 13 bases of the junction left unmatched. Germline CDR1 MNHEY, CDR2 SVGEGT. The CDR3 spells CASSYSSSRTSSYYEQYF. In nucleotides, the CDR3 is TGTGCCAGCAGTTACTCGTCGTCCCGGACTAGCAGTTACTACGAGCAGTACTTC.

The table lists this clonotype with many counts. This chain uses TRBV5-4 with TRBJ2-7, with 9 bases matching TRBD2. The CDR3 sequence is 18 residues long. From germline, CDR1 is SGHNT and CDR2 YYREEE (reference sequence). V was clipped by 0 bases and J by 6 bases; unmatched bases: 16. The CDR3 bases are TGTGCCAGCAGCTTGGGTTTTAGCGGGAGCATCATACCGAGCGAGCAGTACTTC. This gives the protein CASSLGFSGSIIPSEQYF.

The CDR3: CASSLGTAGNQPQHF. The DNA for the CDR3 is TGTGCCAGCAGCTTAGGGACGGCAGGAAATCAGCCCCAGCATTTT. The chain combines TRBV7-9 with TRBJ1-5; D unclear. Germline V CDR1 and CDR2: SEHNR, FQNEAQ (reference sequence). Trimming shortened V by 1 base and J by 4 bases, and 11 bases separated the two germline ends. The CDR3 contains 15 residues.

Comment on this clonotype: Since a much larger clone is just one base distant, this may be a read error. The chain recombines TRBV20-1 with TRBJ2-7; no clear D. The CDR3 length is 13 residues. The V gene's germline CDR1 is DFQATT and CDR2 SNEGSKA (reference sequence). The CDR3 loop reads CSASRGVSYELYF. The CDR3 DNA reads TGCAGTGCTAGTCGAGGCGTTTCCTACGAGCTGTACTTC.

Comment on this clonotype: One end of the junction varies from germline; a read error may be responsible. The genes are TRBV19 and TRBJ1-6; the D is unclear. The CDR3 consists of 14 residues. Germline CDR1 LNHDA, CDR2 SQIVND (reference sequence). The CDR3 is CASSDMSENSPLQF. In nucleotides, the CDR3 is TGTGCCAGTAGTGACATGTCAGAGAATTCACCCCTCCAATTT.

This clonotype occurred a few times. J is TRBJ1-1 and V is TRBV11-2; D is ambiguous. CDR3 length: 16 residues. The germline gives CDR1 SGHAT, CDR2 FQNNGV. Trimming stripped 5 bases from V and 1 base from J, with 17 bases between. In nucleotides, the CDR3 is TGTGCCAGCAGCCCACGGACCGCGACTAGGAACACTGAAGCTTTCTTT. It specifies CASSPRTATRNTEAFF.

This clonotype was picked up many times. V gene TRBV24-1 combines with J gene TRBJ2-7; D tentatively fits TRBD1 or TRBD2 (5 bases each). The V and J ends lost 3 bases and 6 bases respectively, with 20 bases between them. The CDR3 is made up of 16 amino acids. Germline CDR1 and CDR2: KGHDR and SFDVKD. Written as DNA, the CDR3 is TGTGCCACCAGTGATGCAACGGGACCGATTCCTGGCGAGCAGTACTTC. Its protein product is CATSDATGPIPGEQYF.

This clonotype was detected only a few times. The rearrangement joins TRBV3-1 to TRBJ1-5; D gene unclear. Deletions cut 2 bases from V and 2 bases from J, with 7 bases between. The CDR3 has 14 residues. Germline CDR1 LGHDT, CDR2 YNNKEL (reference sequence). DNA for the CDR3: TGTGCCAGCAGCCAATCGGAAGGCAATCAGCCCCAGCATTTT. Its protein is CASSQSEGNQPQHF.

The rearrangement joins TRBV12-3 or TRBV12-4 to TRBJ1-2; 9 bases are shared with TRBD1. The CDR3 has 15 residues. V lost 4 bases and J lost 4; bases outside the gene matches: 7. CDR3 sequence (DNA): TGTGCCAGCAGTTCGGAACAGGGGGCGATCTATGGCTACACCTTC. It specifies CASSSEQGAIYGYTF.

V gene TRBV20-1 combines with J gene TRBJ2-2, with D hard to call. The CDR3 sequence is 12 residues long. Germline values: CDR1 DFQATT, CDR2 SNEGSKA (reference sequence). Trimming stripped 1 base from V and 7 bases from J, with 7 bases between. The CDR3 region has the DNA TGCAGTGCTAGAGTGTGGGACGGGGAGCTGTTTTTT. This encodes CSARVWDGELFF.

This clonotype showed up many times. This chain joins TRBV12-3 or TRBV12-4 and TRBJ1-1; no reliable D call. The V end was cut by 3 bases, the J end by 5 bases, with 16 bases between. This CDR3 is built from 15 residues. CDR3: CASSLFLGSETEAFF. The CDR3 bases are TGTGCCAGCAGTTTGTTCCTCGGAAGTGAGACTGAAGCTTTCTTT.

V usage is TRBV24-1 and J usage is TRBJ2-7; TRBD1 agrees at 8 bases. The CDR3 is 15 residues long. Losses at the gene ends were 4 bases for V and 2 bases for J; bases not matched to a gene: 6. CDR1 is KGHDR and CDR2 is SFDVKD in the germline V gene. The CDR3 DNA is TGTGCCACCAGTGACCCCGGGACAGGTACCTACGAGCAGTACTTC. Translation gives CATSDPGTGTYEQYF.

This clonotype has at least ten counts. CDR3 in amino acids: CSAMGFGPSVLYEQYF. The CDR3 bases are TGCAGTGCCATGGGATTCGGGCCTAGCGTCCTCTACGAGCAGTACTTC. The rearrangement joins TRBV20-1 to TRBJ2-7; perhaps TRBD2 as D (6 bases). The CDR3 totals 16 residues. The V end lost 6 bases, the J end lost 3 bases, and 24 bases lay between the germline ends. Germline CDR1 is DFQATT and CDR2 is SNEGSKA (reference sequence).

The rearrangement joins TRBV7-2 to TRBJ2-2; D possibly matches TRBD1 or TRBD2 (5 bases each). The germline V gene has CDR1 SGHTA and CDR2 FQGNSA. This CDR3 is built from 14 residues. Trimming cost V 4 bases and J 4 bases, with 10 bases left between them. For the CDR3, the DNA is TGTGCCAGCAGCTGGTCAGGGAGCACCGGGGAGCTGTTTTTT. Its protein product is CASSWSGSTGELFF.

This clonotype was picked up many times. This chain connects TRBV29-1 to TRBJ2-7, with 7 bases matching TRBD2. The CDR3 loop spans 13 amino acids. Germline V lookup: CDR1 SQVTM, CDR2 ANQGSEA. V was clipped by 5 bases and J by 0 bases; unmatched bases: 4. The CDR3 coding sequence is TGCAGCGTTCGCGGGAGCAGCTCCTACGAGCAGTACTTC. Translating it yields CSVRGSSSYEQYF.

This rearrangement joins TRBV6-5 to TRBJ1-2, with a possible D match to TRBD1 (6 bases). The V and J ends lost 0 bases and 4 bases respectively, with 12 bases between them. CDR1 and CDR2 (germline): MNHEY, SVGAGI. The CDR3 runs to 15 residues. CDR3 amino acids: CASSYSTVRGYGYTF. Here the CDR3 DNA reads TGTGCCAGCAGTTACTCGACCGTCAGGGGCTATGGCTACACCTTC.

A few counts support this clonotype. The chain employs TRBV4-1 and TRBJ1-5, with D unresolved. V was cut by 1 base and J by 5 bases, with 18 bases left in between. This CDR3 has 17 residues. Germline CDR1 and CDR2: MGHRA and YSYEKL. CDR3 DNA sequence: TGCGCCAGCAGCCAAGTCGGGCGGAGCCGGGTCGATCAGCCCCAGCATTTT. This sequence encodes CASSQVGRSRVDQPQHF.